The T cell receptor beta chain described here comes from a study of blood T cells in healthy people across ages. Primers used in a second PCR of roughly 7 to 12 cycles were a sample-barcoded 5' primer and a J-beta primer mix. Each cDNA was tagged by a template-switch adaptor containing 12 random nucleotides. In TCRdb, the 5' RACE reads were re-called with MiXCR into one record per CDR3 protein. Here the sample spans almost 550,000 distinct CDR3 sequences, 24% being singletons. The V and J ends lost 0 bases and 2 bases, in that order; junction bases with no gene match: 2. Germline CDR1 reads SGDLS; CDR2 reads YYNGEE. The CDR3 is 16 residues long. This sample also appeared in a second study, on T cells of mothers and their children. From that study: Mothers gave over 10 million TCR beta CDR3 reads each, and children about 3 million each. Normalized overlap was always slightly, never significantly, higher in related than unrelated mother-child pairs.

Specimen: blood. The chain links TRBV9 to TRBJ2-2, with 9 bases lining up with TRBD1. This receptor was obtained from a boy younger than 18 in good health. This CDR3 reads CASSVGDRANTGELFF. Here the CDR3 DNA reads TGTGCCAGCAGCGTAGGGGACAGGGCTAACACCGGGGAGCTGTTTTTT.